These T cell receptor beta chains were read from a single sample in a study of neurological immune-mediated disorders. TCRdb reanalysed the 5' RACE reads using MiXCR and keeps one entry per CDR3 protein. This sample yields some 83,000 distinct CDR3 sequences, of which 2% to 3% are seen a single time; roughly 1.1% belongs to the top ten. Sequenced input: PBMCs. The receptors come from a woman in her twenties or thirties with multiple sclerosis. Both conserved end residues are part of each CDR3. D genes are given only for firm matches. Rows may omit the clone size; those that give it use once, few, many or a size class.

>TRBJ2-1|TRBV18|NA|many
TGTGCCAGCTCACCAGGCCGTTCCACAGATGAGCAGTTCTTC
CASSPGRSTDEQFF
>TRBJ1-5|TRBV12-3/TRBV12-4|NA|many
TGTGCCAGCAGTTTGGGGGGGCGCGATCAGCCCCAGCATTTT
CASSLGGRDQPQHF
>TRBJ1-5|TRBV5-1|NA|many
TGCGCCAGCACGGTGGGGCCCCAAACGCAGCCCCAGCATTTT
CASTVGPQTQPQHF
>TRBJ2-5|TRBV11-2|NA|many
TGTGCCAGCAAGTATTCCGAGACCCAGTACTTC
CASKYSETQYF
>TRBJ2-2|TRBV20-1|NA|many
TGCAGTGCTAGAGCCACTAACACCGGGGAGCTGTTTTTT
CSARATNTGELFF
>TRBJ1-1|TRBV28|NA|many
TGTGCCAGTATTGGCCGCCAGGGAGGGAACACTGAAGCTTTCTTT
CASIGRQGGNTEAFF
>TRBJ2-2|TRBV2|TRBD2|NA
TGTGCCAGCAACCCCGGGGGGGCGGACACCGGGGAGCTGTTTTTT
CASNPGGADTGELFF
>TRBJ2-5|TRBV5-1|NA|many
TGCGCCAGCAGCTTGCCGCGGGGTACGGGCGGAACCCAGTACTTC
CASSLPRGTGGTQYF
>TRBJ1-1|TRBV12-3/TRBV12-4|NA|many
TGTGCCAGCAGTTTTTTAGGGATGTCGAACACTGAAGCTTTCTTT
CASSFLGMSNTEAFF
>TRBJ1-1|TRBV10-2|NA|many
TGCGCCAGCGGAGACAGTCTGAACACTGAAGCTTTCTTT
CASGDSLNTEAFF
>TRBJ2-1|TRBV20-1|TRBD2|many
TGCAGCGTGACCTCGGGCGGGAGGGGTCCCTACAATGAGCAGTTCTTC
CSVTSGGRGPYNEQFF
>TRBJ1-1|TRBV7-2|NA|many
TGTGCCAGCAGCTCCACAGGAGCTAACACTGAAGCTTTCTTT
CASSSTGANTEAFF
>TRBJ2-3|TRBV11-2|NA|many
TGTGCCAGCAGCAAAAATAGCGTTGGAGGGCCGGTAGATACGCAGTATTTT
CASSKNSVGGPVDTQYF
>TRBJ2-2|TRBV12-3/TRBV12-4|NA|many
TGTGCCAGCAGTTTAATGGGATTTAACACCGGGGAGCTGTTTTTT
CASSLMGFNTGELFF
>TRBJ2-1|TRBV3-1|NA|many
TGTGCCAGCAGCATCCAGGGGTACATCTACAATGAGCAGTTCTTC
CASSIQGYIYNEQFF
>TRBJ2-1|TRBV5-1|TRBD2|many
TGCGCCAGCAGTCTTGCGGGAGGGACTAGAATTGGGACTAGCGGGATCATCGAGCAGTTCTTC
CASSLAGGTRIGTSGIIEQFF
>TRBJ2-2|TRBV12-3/TRBV12-4|NA|many
TGTGCCAGCAGTGGGGCCCCCCTGGGGACCAGGGGCACCGGGGAGCTGTTTTTT
CASSGAPLGTRGTGELFF
>TRBJ1-1|TRBV12-3/TRBV12-4|TRBD1|many
TGTGCCAGCAGCCGAGACAGGGCGACTTTCTCTACCACGGCTTTCTTT
CASSRDRATFSTTAFF
>TRBJ2-5|TRBV24-1|NA|many
TGTGCCACCATCCCTACGGGGGCTGGGGAGACCCAGTACTTC
CATIPTGAGETQYF
>TRBJ2-7|TRBV7-2|TRBD1|many
TGTGCCAGCAGCACCTATCGGACAGGGGTCTCCTACGAGCAGTACTTC
CASSTYRTGVSYEQYF
>TRBJ2-1|TRBV4-3|TRBD2|many
TGCGCCAGCAGCCAGCACGCCGGGACTAGCGGGAGTTACAATGAGCAGTTCTTC
CASSQHAGTSGSYNEQFF
>TRBJ2-1|TRBV12-3/TRBV12-4|NA|NA
TGTGCCAGCAGTTTTTTACAGGGACGAGACAATGAGCAGTTCTTC
CASSFLQGRDNEQFF
>TRBJ1-1|TRBV16|TRBD1|many
TGTGCCAGCAGCCTAGTACAGGGGCTCAACACTGAAGCTTTCTTT
CASSLVQGLNTEAFF
>TRBJ2-7|TRBV24-1|NA|many
TGTGCCACCAGTGATTGGGGGGACGAGCAGTACTTC
CATSDWGDEQYF
>TRBJ2-7|TRBV5-1|TRBD1|many
TGCGCCAGCAGCTTGGGAGGGGACAGCTACGAGCAGTACTTC
CASSLGGDSYEQYF
>TRBJ1-1|TRBV20-1|NA|many
TGCAGTGCTACCTCATCGCCCGTCAACAGGGCCACTGAAGCTTTCTTT
CSATSSPVNRATEAFF
>TRBJ2-7|TRBV11-2|NA|many
TGTGCCAGCAGCTTAGGCCACATCTACGAGCAGTACTTC
CASSLGHIYEQYF
>TRBJ1-1|TRBV6-5|NA|many
TGTGCCACCCTAGGACAGATGAACACTGAAGCTTTCTTT
CATLGQMNTEAFF
>TRBJ2-1|TRBV20-1|NA|many
TGCAGTGCTTCCTACTTAATCAATGAGCAGTTCTTC
CSASYLINEQFF
>TRBJ1-4|TRBV7-8|NA|many
TGTGCCAGCAGGTTGGGACCGAAGTCTAGTGAAAAACTGTTTTTT
CASRLGPKSSEKLFF